Listed below are T cell receptor beta chains from one sample, sequenced in a study of blood T cell repertoires in COVID-19. Measured with immunoSEQ multiplex PCR; TCRdb has only the in-frame clones, and not every one. The table lists about 59,000 clones, about 90% of them singletons, with around 5.5% in the top ten. Sequenced: peripheral blood. The receptors derive from a man of 80 years or more in a cohort sampled during active COVID-19. The CDR3 runs from the conserved cysteine through the conserved F or W. Fields, in order: V gene, D gene, clone size, J gene, CDR3 DNA, CDR3 protein. D genes are given only for firm matches. Clone size is shown for a subset of rows, as once, few, many or a class of expanded clone.

TRBV15	TRBD1	NA	TRBJ2-7	TGTGCCACCAGCAGCTGGGACAGATCCTACGAGCAGTACTTC	CATSSWDRSYEQYF
TRBV29-1	TRBD2	NA	TRBJ2-7	TGCAGCGTTGCGCCCGGACTAGCGGGAGGTGAGCAGTACTTC	CSVAPGLAGGEQYF
TRBV6-2/TRBV6-3	NA	NA	TRBJ2-7	TGTGCCAGCAGTTACTCGACGAGGTACGAGCAGTACTTC	CASSYSTRYEQYF
TRBV2	TRBD2	NA	TRBJ2-2	TGTGCCAGCAGAAGACTAGCCGGCGGGGAGCTGTTTTTT	CASRRLAGGELFF
TRBV2	NA	NA	TRBJ1-1	TGTGCCAGCAGTGACACAGGGATTCTTGAAGCTTTCTTT	CASSDTGILEAFF
TRBV7-2	NA	few	TRBJ1-2	TGTGCCAGCAGCCCGGGAGTCTATGGCTACACCTTC	CASSPGVYGYTF
TRBV6-2/TRBV6-3	NA	NA	TRBJ1-1	TGTGCCAGCAGTGGGCGGACTGGGTTTGAAGCTTTCTTT	CASSGRTGFEAFF
TRBV11-1	TRBD1	NA	TRBJ2-7	TGTGCCAGCAGCCCGACAGGGGGCAGTCCCTACGAGCAGTACTTC	CASSPTGGSPYEQYF
TRBV7-9	NA	few	TRBJ2-7	TGTGCCAGCAGCTTAGCCGGACCGGGAGGGGGCGACGAGCAGTACTTC	CASSLAGPGGGDEQYF
TRBV5-1	NA	NA	TRBJ2-3	TGCGCCAGCTCACCGACAGGCACAGATACGCAGTATTTT	CASSPTGTDTQYF
TRBV9	TRBD2	NA	TRBJ2-2	TGTGCCAGCAGCGTTCCTAGCGGGACGACGAACACCGGGGAGCTGTTTTTT	CASSVPSGTTNTGELFF
TRBV18	NA	NA	TRBJ2-6	TGTGCCAGCTCACCACCTGGCTTATCTGGGGCCAACGTCCTGACTTTC	CASSPPGLSGANVLTF
TRBV30	TRBD1	NA	TRBJ1-6	TGTGCCTGGAGTGTGGGACAGCCAAATTCACCCCTCCACTTT	CAWSVGQPNSPLHF
TRBV18	TRBD1	NA	TRBJ1-1	TGTGCCAGCTCATCCGGGACAGGGGCTTCAGGAACTGAAGCTTTCTTT	CASSSGTGASGTEAFF
TRBV5-1	NA	NA	TRBJ2-7	TGCGCCAGCAGCTTGGAGGGGACAAGACCCTACGAGCAGTACTTC	CASSLEGTRPYEQYF
TRBV6-6	TRBD1	NA	TRBJ1-3	TGTGCCAGCAGTTACTCCGACAGGGTTTCTGGAAACACCATATATTTT	CASSYSDRVSGNTIYF
TRBV9	NA	NA	TRBJ1-3	TGTGCCAGCAGCGTAGGTCAGGGTACAAACACCATATATTTT	CASSVGQGTNTIYF
TRBV29-1	NA	NA	TRBJ2-2	TGCAGCGTCGGGTCTCGGCCTTCGAACACCGGGGAGCTGTTTTTT	CSVGSRPSNTGELFF
TRBV7-9	TRBD2	NA	TRBJ2-5	TGTGCCAGCAGTGACGCGGGAGGGCGCAAGACCCAGTACTTC	CASSDAGGRKTQYF
TRBV11-2	NA	NA	TRBJ2-7	TGTGCCAGCAGCCTCGGTCTTAGGGGCGAGCAGTACTTC	CASSLGLRGEQYF
TRBV11-2	NA	once	TRBJ1-2	TGTGCCAGCAGCTTAGACAGGGTTCGCGGTGGCTACACCTTC	CASSLDRVRGGYTF
TRBV6-5	NA	NA	TRBJ1-6	TGTGCCAGCAGTTACTCCTCAGATTCACCCCTCCACTTT	CASSYSSDSPLHF
TRBV19	NA	NA	TRBJ2-2	TGTGCCAGTAGTATTGGCGGGTGGGCCGGGGAGCTGTTTTTT	CASSIGGWAGELFF
TRBV9	TRBD2	NA	TRBJ2-1	TGTGCCAGCAGCGTAGCTGACGGGGGGAAGTACAATGAGCAGTTCTTC	CASSVADGGKYNEQFF
TRBV19	TRBD1	many	TRBJ2-7	TGTGCCAGTAGGAGGGACAGTAGCTCCTACGAGCAGTACTTC	CASRRDSSSYEQYF
TRBV6-2/TRBV6-3	NA	once	TRBJ1-4	TGTGCCAGCAGTTACGCCGCGGGCCAGAGGAATGAAAAACTGTTTTTT	CASSYAAGQRNEKLFF
TRBV9	TRBD1	NA	TRBJ1-5	TGTGCCAGCAGCGTAGGGACAGGGGATAGCAATCAGCCCCAGCATTTT	CASSVGTGDSNQPQHF
TRBV4-2	NA	NA	TRBJ1-2	TGTGCCAGCAACAGGGACGCGAATGGCTACACCTTC	CASNRDANGYTF
TRBV18	NA	once	TRBJ1-2	TGTGCCAGCTCACCAGAAACAGGGATGGGAGGCTACACCTTC	CASSPETGMGGYTF
TRBV6-2/TRBV6-3	TRBD1	few	TRBJ1-6	TGTGCCAGCAGTTACTCTGAGGGGGCAAGGTCACCCCTCCACTTT	CASSYSEGARSPLHF
TRBV7-6	TRBD1	NA	TRBJ1-2	TGTGCCAGCAGCTTAGGACAGGGGGCGCATGGCTACACCTTC	CASSLGQGAHGYTF
TRBV19	NA	once	TRBJ2-3	TGTGCCAGTAGTTTACCGGGGACACTACCAGATACGCAGTATTTT	CASSLPGTLPDTQYF
TRBV12-3/TRBV12-4	TRBD1	few	TRBJ1-2	TGTGCCAGCAGCCTAGGACAGGGAGGGGGCTACACCTTC	CASSLGQGGGYTF
TRBV18	NA	NA	TRBJ2-2	TGTGCCAGCTCACCACGGGGCAACCAGAACACCGGGGAGCTGTTTTTT	CASSPRGNQNTGELFF
TRBV19	TRBD1	NA	TRBJ1-3	TGTGCCAGTAGTTCGACAGGGGGAAACACCATATATTTT	CASSSTGGNTIYF
TRBV27	NA	NA	TRBJ1-1	TGTGCCAGCAGTTTAACAAGGAACACTGAAGCTTTCTTT	CASSLTRNTEAFF
TRBV5-1	TRBD2	NA	TRBJ2-7	TGCGCCAGCAGGGCAGCGACTAGCGGGACCGAAGGGGAGCAGTACTTC	CASRAATSGTEGEQYF
TRBV3-1/TRBV3-2	TRBD2	few	TRBJ2-2	TGTGCCAGCAGACCCCCGACTAGCGGGAGCGGTACCGGGGAGCTGTTTTTT	CASRPPTSGSGTGELFF